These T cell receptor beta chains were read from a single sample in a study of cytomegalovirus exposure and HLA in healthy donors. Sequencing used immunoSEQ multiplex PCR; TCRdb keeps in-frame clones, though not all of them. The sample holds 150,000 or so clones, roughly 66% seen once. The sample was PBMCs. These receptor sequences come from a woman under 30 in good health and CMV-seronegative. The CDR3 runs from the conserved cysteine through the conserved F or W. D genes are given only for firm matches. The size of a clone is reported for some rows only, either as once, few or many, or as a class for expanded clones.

cdr3_aa: CASSLRGSTDTQYF
cdr3_nt: TGTGCCAGCAGCTTACGCGGTAGCACAGATACGCAGTATTTT
j_call: TRBJ2-3
v_call: TRBV7-2
d_call: .
cdr3_length: 14
clone_size: .

cdr3_aa: CASSFGGPTTFF
cdr3_nt: TGTGCCAGCAGTTTTGGGGGCCCCACCACATTTTTT
j_call: TRBJ1-3
v_call: TRBV28
d_call: .
cdr3_length: 12
clone_size: few

cdr3_aa: CASSLLTGGISSYGYTF
cdr3_nt: TGTGCCAGCAGCCTACTGACAGGGGGCATTAGTTCCTATGGCTACACCTTC
j_call: TRBJ1-2
v_call: TRBV7-9
d_call: TRBD1
cdr3_length: 17
clone_size: .

cdr3_aa: CSARQGGPEAFF
cdr3_nt: TGCAGCGCAAGACAGGGTGGTCCTGAAGCTTTCTTT
j_call: TRBJ1-1
v_call: TRBV29-1
d_call: TRBD1
cdr3_length: 12
clone_size: .

cdr3_aa: CASSYGTGVAYEQYF
cdr3_nt: TGTGCCAGTAGTTATGGGACAGGGGTTGCCTACGAGCAGTACTTC
j_call: TRBJ2-7
v_call: TRBV19
d_call: TRBD1
cdr3_length: 15
clone_size: .

cdr3_aa: CASKQTQGQGNTEAFF
cdr3_nt: TGTGCCAGCAAACAGACCCAAGGGCAGGGGAACACTGAAGCTTTCTTT
j_call: TRBJ1-1
v_call: TRBV19
d_call: .
cdr3_length: 16
clone_size: .

cdr3_aa: CAWSVRNTEAFF
cdr3_nt: TGTGCCTGGAGTGTTCGGAACACTGAAGCTTTCTTT
j_call: TRBJ1-1
v_call: TRBV30
d_call: .
cdr3_length: 12
clone_size: few

cdr3_aa: CASSFERRNTGELFF
cdr3_nt: TGTGCCAGCAGCTTCGAGCGGAGGAACACCGGGGAGCTGTTTTTT
j_call: TRBJ2-2
v_call: TRBV5-6
d_call: .
cdr3_length: 15
clone_size: .

cdr3_aa: CASSQKTGPMNTEAFF
cdr3_nt: TGCGCCAGCAGCCAAAAGACAGGACCCATGAACACTGAAGCTTTCTTT
j_call: TRBJ1-1
v_call: TRBV4-1
d_call: .
cdr3_length: 16
clone_size: .

cdr3_aa: CASSKGQGILNTEAFF
cdr3_nt: TGTGCCAGCAGCAAGGGACAGGGGATTTTGAACACTGAAGCTTTCTTT
j_call: TRBJ1-1
v_call: TRBV7-9
d_call: TRBD1
cdr3_length: 16
clone_size: .

cdr3_aa: CASSARGSNQPQHF
cdr3_nt: TGTGCCAGCAGTGCCCGGGGTAGCAATCAGCCCCAGCATTTT
j_call: TRBJ1-5
v_call: TRBV2
d_call: .
cdr3_length: 14
clone_size: .

cdr3_aa: CASSKDREGWRRHEKLFF
cdr3_nt: TGTGCCAGCAGCAAGGACAGGGAGGGCTGGAGGCGTCATGAAAAACTGTTTTTT
j_call: TRBJ1-4
v_call: TRBV21-1
d_call: .
cdr3_length: 18
clone_size: .

cdr3_aa: CASSIDSGRATGGELFF
cdr3_nt: TGTGCCAGTAGTATAGATAGCGGGAGGGCCACGGGCGGGGAGCTGTTTTTT
j_call: TRBJ2-2
v_call: TRBV19
d_call: TRBD2
cdr3_length: 17
clone_size: .

cdr3_aa: CASSFRGRQETQYF
cdr3_nt: TGCGCCAGCAGCTTCCGAGGGAGACAAGAGACCCAGTACTTC
j_call: TRBJ2-5
v_call: TRBV5-1
d_call: .
cdr3_length: 14
clone_size: .

cdr3_aa: CASSLDPMNTEAFF
cdr3_nt: TGTGCCAGCAGCTTGGACCCTATGAACACTGAAGCTTTCTTT
j_call: TRBJ1-1
v_call: TRBV5-6
d_call: .
cdr3_length: 14
clone_size: few

cdr3_aa: CASSVSAQSVGELFF
cdr3_nt: TGTGCCAGCAGCGTAAGTGCCCAGTCCGTCGGGGAGCTGTTTTTT
j_call: TRBJ2-2
v_call: TRBV9
d_call: .
cdr3_length: 15
clone_size: .

cdr3_aa: CASSLVTTQTDTQYF
cdr3_nt: TGTGCCAGCAGCTTAGTTACTACCCAAACAGATACGCAGTATTTT
j_call: TRBJ2-3
v_call: TRBV7-8
d_call: .
cdr3_length: 15
clone_size: few

cdr3_aa: CSAVNAGVVDTQYF
cdr3_nt: TGCAGCGCAGTAAATGCGGGGGTCGTAGATACGCAGTATTTT
j_call: TRBJ2-3
v_call: TRBV29-1
d_call: TRBD2
cdr3_length: 14
clone_size: .

cdr3_aa: CASSLRWAGAFF
cdr3_nt: TGTGCCAGCAGTCTCCGTTGGGCGGGGGCTTTCTTT
j_call: TRBJ1-1
v_call: TRBV28
d_call: .
cdr3_length: 12
clone_size: once

cdr3_aa: CSVGGGTGVTYEQYF
cdr3_nt: TGCAGCGTTGGCGGAGGGACAGGGGTAACCTACGAGCAGTACTTC
j_call: TRBJ2-7
v_call: TRBV29-1
d_call: TRBD1
cdr3_length: 15
clone_size: .

cdr3_aa: CTSKQKFNEKLFF
cdr3_nt: TGCACCAGCAAACAGAAGTTTAATGAAAAACTGTTTTTT
j_call: TRBJ1-4
v_call: TRBV1
d_call: .
cdr3_length: 13
clone_size: .

cdr3_aa: CASSPSPRSSTDTQYF
cdr3_nt: TGTGCCAGCAGCCCCTCCCCGAGGTCTAGCACAGATACGCAGTATTTT
j_call: TRBJ2-3
v_call: TRBV5-6
d_call: .
cdr3_length: 16
clone_size: .

cdr3_aa: CASTTADTIYTGELFF
cdr3_nt: TGTGCCAGCACTACCGCGGACACCATCTACACCGGGGAGCTGTTTTTT
j_call: TRBJ2-2
v_call: TRBV5-6
d_call: .
cdr3_length: 16
clone_size: .

cdr3_aa: CASFGGLVYGYTF
cdr3_nt: TGTGCCAGCTTTGGGGGACTTGTCTATGGCTACACCTTC
j_call: TRBJ1-2
v_call: TRBV2
d_call: .
cdr3_length: 13
clone_size: few

cdr3_aa: CASSWGRGSSPLHF
cdr3_nt: TGTGCCAGCAGTTGGGGCAGGGGGAGTTCACCCCTCCACTTT
j_call: TRBJ1-6
v_call: TRBV27
d_call: TRBD1
cdr3_length: 14
clone_size: .

cdr3_aa: CASSSYRGGTEAFF
cdr3_nt: TGTGCCAGCAGCTCCTACAGGGGTGGCACTGAAGCTTTCTTT
j_call: TRBJ1-1
v_call: TRBV11-2
d_call: TRBD1
cdr3_length: 14
clone_size: few

cdr3_aa: CATSRAGGYTF
cdr3_nt: TGTGCCACCAGCCGGGCGGGGGGCTACACCTTC
j_call: TRBJ1-2
v_call: TRBV15
d_call: .
cdr3_length: 11
clone_size: once

cdr3_aa: CASGPGTGYQPQHF
cdr3_nt: TGTGCCAGCGGCCCTGGGACAGGTTATCAGCCCCAGCATTTT
j_call: TRBJ1-5
v_call: TRBV9
d_call: TRBD1
cdr3_length: 14
clone_size: .

cdr3_aa: CASSSYPGTSAYNEQFF
cdr3_nt: TGTGCCAGCAGCTCATACCCCGGGACTAGCGCATACAATGAGCAGTTCTTC
j_call: TRBJ2-1
v_call: TRBV7-2
d_call: TRBD2
cdr3_length: 17
clone_size: .

cdr3_aa: CAWATYGFTEAFF
cdr3_nt: TGTGCCTGGGCCACATACGGGTTCACTGAAGCTTTCTTT
j_call: TRBJ1-1
v_call: TRBV30
d_call: .
cdr3_length: 13
clone_size: .

cdr3_aa: CSAHVGSQAFF
cdr3_nt: TGCAGTGCTCACGTCGGGTCCCAAGCTTTCTTT
j_call: TRBJ1-1
v_call: TRBV20-1
d_call: .
cdr3_length: 11
clone_size: few

cdr3_aa: CASSFFYNQPQHF
cdr3_nt: TGTGCCAGCAGTTTTTTCTACAATCAGCCCCAGCATTTT
j_call: TRBJ1-5
v_call: TRBV28
d_call: .
cdr3_length: 13
clone_size: .

cdr3_aa: CASSTAHAGGNQPQHF
cdr3_nt: TGTGCCAGTAGTACCGCCCACGCAGGGGGGAATCAGCCCCAGCATTTT
j_call: TRBJ1-5
v_call: TRBV19
d_call: TRBD1
cdr3_length: 16
clone_size: few

cdr3_aa: CASTGTGGYGNTIYF
cdr3_nt: TGTGCCAGTACTGGGACAGGGGGCTATGGAAACACCATATATTTT
j_call: TRBJ1-3
v_call: TRBV19
d_call: TRBD1
cdr3_length: 15
clone_size: .

cdr3_aa: CASSVRGDRNTGELFF
cdr3_nt: TGTGCCAGCAGCGTAAGGGGGGACAGGAACACCGGGGAGCTGTTTTTT
j_call: TRBJ2-2
v_call: TRBV9
d_call: .
cdr3_length: 16
clone_size: .

cdr3_aa: CASSLGRNSLEAFF
cdr3_nt: TGTGCCAGCAGCTTGGGTCGAAACAGCCTTGAAGCTTTCTTT
j_call: TRBJ1-1
v_call: TRBV5-8
d_call: .
cdr3_length: 14
clone_size: .

cdr3_aa: CASSLGAAAFLGTQYF
cdr3_nt: TGTGCCAGCAGCTTGGGGGCAGCCGCGTTTTTGGGTACGCAGTATTTT
j_call: TRBJ2-3
v_call: TRBV5-6
d_call: .
cdr3_length: 16
clone_size: .

cdr3_aa: CASSGDSSNQPQHF
cdr3_nt: TGTGCCAGCAGTGGCGACAGTAGCAATCAGCCCCAGCATTTT
j_call: TRBJ1-5
v_call: TRBV2
d_call: .
cdr3_length: 14
clone_size: .

cdr3_aa: CASSLWGDRVATGELFF
cdr3_nt: TGTGCCAGCAGTTTATGGGGGGACAGGGTTGCCACCGGGGAGCTGTTTTTT
j_call: TRBJ2-2
v_call: TRBV27
d_call: TRBD1
cdr3_length: 17
clone_size: few

cdr3_aa: CASSLYNRGEKLFF
cdr3_nt: TGTGCCAGCAGCTTGTATAACAGGGGAGAAAAACTGTTTTTT
j_call: TRBJ1-4
v_call: TRBV5-6
d_call: TRBD1
cdr3_length: 14
clone_size: .

cdr3_aa: CASSPRTGNYGYTF
cdr3_nt: TGTGCCAGCAGCCCCCGGACAGGGAACTATGGCTACACCTTC
j_call: TRBJ1-2
v_call: TRBV7-2
d_call: TRBD1
cdr3_length: 14
clone_size: .

cdr3_aa: CASSISRGGGNEQFF
cdr3_nt: TGTGCCAGTAGTATTTCCCGCGGGGGCGGGAATGAGCAGTTCTTC
j_call: TRBJ2-1
v_call: TRBV19
d_call: .
cdr3_length: 15
clone_size: .

cdr3_aa: CASNPWRQGHSEQYF
cdr3_nt: TGCGCCAGCAACCCCTGGAGACAGGGACATAGCGAGCAGTACTTC
j_call: TRBJ2-7
v_call: TRBV5-1
d_call: TRBD1
cdr3_length: 15
clone_size: .

cdr3_aa: CSTAGGTGVYNEQFF
cdr3_nt: TGCAGCACGGCCGGGGGAACGGGAGTGTACAATGAGCAGTTCTTC
j_call: TRBJ2-1
v_call: TRBV29-1
d_call: .
cdr3_length: 15
clone_size: .

cdr3_aa: CAWSDGGAGEQFF
cdr3_nt: TGTGCCTGGAGTGACGGGGGAGCGGGTGAGCAGTTCTTC
j_call: TRBJ2-1
v_call: TRBV30
d_call: .
cdr3_length: 13
clone_size: .

cdr3_aa: CASSLSNGHYGYTF
cdr3_nt: TGTGCCAGCAGCCTCTCAAATGGGCACTATGGCTACACCTTC
j_call: TRBJ1-2
v_call: TRBV9
d_call: .
cdr3_length: 14
clone_size: .

cdr3_aa: CASVASGNEQFF
cdr3_nt: TGTGCCAGCGTGGCTAGCGGAAATGAGCAGTTCTTC
j_call: TRBJ2-1
v_call: TRBV6-6
d_call: TRBD2
cdr3_length: 12
clone_size: .

cdr3_aa: CASSVGFGGGYGYTF
cdr3_nt: TGTGCCAGCAGCGTAGGGTTTGGGGGCGGCTATGGCTACACCTTC
j_call: TRBJ1-2
v_call: TRBV11-3
d_call: .
cdr3_length: 15
clone_size: few

cdr3_aa: CASSPGRSGANVLTF
cdr3_nt: TGTGCCAGCAGTCCCGGGAGGTCTGGGGCCAACGTCCTGACTTTC
j_call: TRBJ2-6
v_call: TRBV6-6
d_call: TRBD2
cdr3_length: 15
clone_size: few

cdr3_aa: CASSWTGAEEETQYF
cdr3_nt: TGTGCCAGCAGCTGGACAGGGGCAGAGGAAGAGACCCAGTACTTC
j_call: TRBJ2-5
v_call: TRBV5-4
d_call: TRBD1
cdr3_length: 15
clone_size: once

cdr3_aa: CSVVALINYYGYTF
cdr3_nt: TGCAGCGTTGTGGCCCTGATTAATTACTATGGCTACACCTTC
j_call: TRBJ1-2
v_call: TRBV29-1
d_call: .
cdr3_length: 14
clone_size: .

cdr3_aa: CASSLGAYGTGELFF
cdr3_nt: TGTGCCAGCAGTTTGGGGGCCTATGGCACCGGGGAGCTGTTTTTT
j_call: TRBJ2-2
v_call: TRBV27
d_call: .
cdr3_length: 15
clone_size: once

cdr3_aa: CASSLAGTSDGEQFF
cdr3_nt: TGTGCCAGCAGCTTGGCAGGGACTAGTGACGGTGAGCAGTTCTTC
j_call: TRBJ2-1
v_call: TRBV5-5
d_call: TRBD2
cdr3_length: 15
clone_size: once

cdr3_aa: CASSPGRTSYEQYF
cdr3_nt: TGTGCCAGCAGCCCCGGACGGACATCCTACGAGCAGTACTTC
j_call: TRBJ2-7
v_call: TRBV11-2
d_call: .
cdr3_length: 14
clone_size: .

cdr3_aa: CASSFSGPPDTQYF
cdr3_nt: TGTGCCAGCAGCTTCAGTGGGCCCCCAGATACGCAGTATTTT
j_call: TRBJ2-3
v_call: TRBV7-2
d_call: .
cdr3_length: 14
clone_size: .